This is a list of T cell receptor beta chains from one sample in a study of human T cells and chemical hapten exposure. Each CDR3 protein gets one entry after TCRdb re-called the RACE reads with MiXCR. Of tens of thousands of distinct CDR3 sequences detected, less than 8% appear once; the ten largest clones hold approximately 9.9%. Sample: whole blood. These receptors came from a human donor in good health. Some clones in this sample may be carry-over from other donors' samples. Each CDR3 is given with its conserved first and last residue. Fields, in order: V gene, CDR3 length, D gene, clone size, J gene, CDR3 DNA, CDR3 protein. D genes are given only for firm matches. Rows may omit the clone size; those that give it use once, few, many or a size class.

v_gene: TRBV7-2; len: 16; d_gene: NA; abundance: few; j_gene: TRBJ1-1; CDR3nt: TGTGCCAGCAGCTTAGGGGTAGGGGTTGGCGGCACTGAAGCTTTCTTT; CDR3aa: CASSLGVGVGGTEAFF
v_gene: TRBV20-1; len: 13; d_gene: NA; abundance: NA; j_gene: TRBJ1-1; CDR3nt: TGCAGTGCTAAGGGACCTCGGGAGACTGAAGCTTTCTTT; CDR3aa: CSAKGPRETEAFF
v_gene: TRBV6-2/TRBV6-3; len: 13; d_gene: NA; abundance: many; j_gene: TRBJ1-1; CDR3nt: TGTGCCAGCTTCGCCCAAGGGTCTGGTGAAGCTTTCTTT; CDR3aa: CASFAQGSGEAFF
v_gene: TRBV30; len: 13; d_gene: NA; abundance: NA; j_gene: TRBJ2-7; CDR3nt: TGTGCCTGGAAGAGGACAGTCTCCTACGAGCAGTACTTC; CDR3aa: CAWKRTVSYEQYF
v_gene: TRBV20-1; len: 16; d_gene: TRBD1; abundance: few; j_gene: TRBJ1-1; CDR3nt: TGCAGTGCTAGACTAACCGGGACAGGAATGAACACTGAAGCTTTCTTT; CDR3aa: CSARLTGTGMNTEAFF
v_gene: TRBV5-1; len: 17; d_gene: NA; abundance: many; j_gene: TRBJ2-7; CDR3nt: TGCGCCAGCAGCGGCCCCCCCGCACTCGGGGGACCCTACGAGCAGTACTTC; CDR3aa: CASSGPPALGGPYEQYF
v_gene: TRBV2; len: 13; d_gene: NA; abundance: NA; j_gene: TRBJ1-1; CDR3nt: TGTGCCAGCAGTGCAGAACCGAACACTGAAGCTTTCTTT; CDR3aa: CASSAEPNTEAFF
v_gene: TRBV7-2; len: 14; d_gene: NA; abundance: few; j_gene: TRBJ1-6; CDR3nt: TGTGCCAGCAGCTTAGAGTCCTGGGGTTCACCCCTCCACTTT; CDR3aa: CASSLESWGSPLHF
v_gene: TRBV3-1; len: 15; d_gene: NA; abundance: many; j_gene: TRBJ2-7; CDR3nt: TGTGCCAGCAGCCCTACAGGGACGGCAACCGGCGAGCAGTACTTC; CDR3aa: CASSPTGTATGEQYF
v_gene: TRBV5-1; len: 13; d_gene: TRBD1; abundance: NA; j_gene: TRBJ1-1; CDR3nt: TGCGCCAGCAGCCCGGACAGGGGGCGTATAGGGCTCTTT; CDR3aa: CASSPDRGRIGLF
v_gene: TRBV18; len: 14; d_gene: NA; abundance: many; j_gene: TRBJ2-5; CDR3nt: TGTGCCAGCTCACCTTCCATGGAGATAGGGACCCAGTACTTC; CDR3aa: CASSPSMEIGTQYF
v_gene: TRBV5-1; len: 15; d_gene: NA; abundance: NA; j_gene: TRBJ2-5; CDR3nt: TGCGCCAGCACCGATGGACTAACCCGAGGGGAGACCCAGTACTTC; CDR3aa: CASTDGLTRGETQYF
v_gene: TRBV28; len: 17; d_gene: NA; abundance: NA; j_gene: TRBJ2-1; CDR3nt: TGTGCCAGCAGTCGGGGGCGGCGGCGGGCTGGGGAAAATGAGCAGTTCTTC; CDR3aa: CASSRGRRRAGENEQFF
v_gene: TRBV4-3; len: 18; d_gene: TRBD2; abundance: many; j_gene: TRBJ2-1; CDR3nt: TGCGCCAGCAGCCAACGCCTATCCACTAGCGGGGGGTCCACGGAGCAGTTCTTC; CDR3aa: CASSQRLSTSGGSTEQFF
v_gene: TRBV28; len: 15; d_gene: TRBD1; abundance: once; j_gene: TRBJ1-2; CDR3nt: TGTGCCAGCAGTTGGGGACAGGATGGCGGCTATGGCTACACCTTC; CDR3aa: CASSWGQDGGYGYTF
v_gene: TRBV12-3/TRBV12-4; len: 16; d_gene: TRBD2; abundance: many; j_gene: TRBJ2-1; CDR3nt: TGTGCCAGCAGTCTGACTAGCGGGAGGGCCAGGCATGAGCAGTTCTTC; CDR3aa: CASSLTSGRARHEQFF
v_gene: TRBV7-2; len: 17; d_gene: TRBD2; abundance: few; j_gene: TRBJ2-3; CDR3nt: TGTGCCAGCAGCTTCGGGAGGGCTAGCGGGGGCACAGATACGCAGTATTTT; CDR3aa: CASSFGRASGGTDTQYF
v_gene: TRBV7-7; len: 13; d_gene: NA; abundance: few; j_gene: TRBJ1-1; CDR3nt: TGTGCCAGCAGCTCAAGGTGGGGTACTGAAGCTTTCTTT; CDR3aa: CASSSRWGTEAFF
v_gene: TRBV2; len: 16; d_gene: TRBD1; abundance: many; j_gene: TRBJ1-1; CDR3nt: TGTGCCAGCATCAATCCCAGGAGGGGGCAGAGCACTGAAGCTTTCTTT; CDR3aa: CASINPRRGQSTEAFF
v_gene: TRBV29-1; len: 13; d_gene: NA; abundance: few; j_gene: TRBJ1-5; CDR3nt: TGCAGCGCCTCCTCAGGGGCAGAACAGCCCCAGCATTTT; CDR3aa: CSASSGAEQPQHF
v_gene: TRBV5-6; len: 14; d_gene: TRBD1; abundance: NA; j_gene: TRBJ1-1; CDR3nt: TGTGCCAGCACCAGACAGGGCCCGTTGACTGAAGCTTTCTTT; CDR3aa: CASTRQGPLTEAFF
v_gene: TRBV5-1; len: 14; d_gene: NA; abundance: few; j_gene: TRBJ1-5; CDR3nt: TGCGCCAGCAGCTTAGGAGGGGGGAATCAGCCCCAGCATTTT; CDR3aa: CASSLGGGNQPQHF
v_gene: TRBV5-1; len: 16; d_gene: TRBD1; abundance: few; j_gene: TRBJ1-4; CDR3nt: TGCGCCAGCAGCTTGGGGACAGGGGGCAAATTTGAAAAACTGTTTTTT; CDR3aa: CASSLGTGGKFEKLFF
v_gene: TRBV4-1; len: 15; d_gene: NA; abundance: medium-sized; j_gene: TRBJ1-2; CDR3nt: TGCGCCAGCAGCCAAGATCATGGGGAGCGCTATGGCTACACCTTC; CDR3aa: CASSQDHGERYGYTF
v_gene: TRBV27; len: 13; d_gene: NA; abundance: NA; j_gene: TRBJ1-1; CDR3nt: TGTGCCAGCAGTTTATCCACTGGGGCTGAAGCTTTCTTT; CDR3aa: CASSLSTGAEAFF
v_gene: TRBV2; len: 13; d_gene: NA; abundance: NA; j_gene: TRBJ1-4; CDR3nt: TGTGCCAGCAATACAGGGAGTTCTGGAAAACTGTTTTTT; CDR3aa: CASNTGSSGKLFF
v_gene: TRBV6-5; len: 16; d_gene: TRBD2; abundance: many; j_gene: TRBJ2-2; CDR3nt: TGTGCCAGCAGTTACGGGTCAGGGAGGGACACCGGGGAGCTGTTTTTT; CDR3aa: CASSYGSGRDTGELFF
v_gene: TRBV2; len: 13; d_gene: NA; abundance: NA; j_gene: TRBJ2-7; CDR3nt: TGTGCCAGCAGTGGGGCGGACCGAGGCGAGCAGTACTTC; CDR3aa: CASSGADRGEQYF
v_gene: TRBV7-2; len: 13; d_gene: NA; abundance: NA; j_gene: TRBJ1-5; CDR3nt: TGTGCCAGCAGGGGGAGCGAAGGTCAGCCCCAGCATTTT; CDR3aa: CASRGSEGQPQHF
v_gene: TRBV20-1; len: 13; d_gene: TRBD1; abundance: few; j_gene: TRBJ1-4; CDR3nt: TGCAGTGCTACGACAGGGCGTAGGGAAAAACTGTTTTTT; CDR3aa: CSATTGRREKLFF
v_gene: TRBV20-1; len: 17; d_gene: NA; abundance: many; j_gene: TRBJ2-5; CDR3nt: TGCAGTGCTAGAGGGGCTCCGGGACTTTCATTCCAAGAGACCCAGTACTTC; CDR3aa: CSARGAPGLSFQETQYF
v_gene: TRBV25-1; len: 13; d_gene: TRBD1; abundance: few; j_gene: TRBJ1-1; CDR3nt: TGTGCCAGCAGTAAGACAGGGGGCACTGAAGCTTTCTTT; CDR3aa: CASSKTGGTEAFF
v_gene: TRBV12-3/TRBV12-4; len: 14; d_gene: NA; abundance: medium-sized; j_gene: TRBJ2-3; CDR3nt: TGTGCCACAGGGGAGGGGGCTAGCACAGATACGCAGTATTTT; CDR3aa: CATGEGASTDTQYF
v_gene: TRBV12-3/TRBV12-4; len: 17; d_gene: TRBD1; abundance: NA; j_gene: TRBJ1-1; CDR3nt: TGTGCCAGCAAACTAGGGACAGGGGGGATACGGAACACTGAAGCTCTCTTT; CDR3aa: CASKLGTGGIRNTEALF
v_gene: TRBV12-3/TRBV12-4; len: 15; d_gene: NA; abundance: few; j_gene: TRBJ1-1; CDR3nt: TGTGCCAGCAGTCGTTGGGACGGCCTGAACACTGAAGCTTTCTTT; CDR3aa: CASSRWDGLNTEAFF
v_gene: TRBV11-2; len: 15; d_gene: TRBD1; abundance: few; j_gene: TRBJ1-2; CDR3nt: TGTGCCAGCAGAATTTTTCCGGGACAGGACTATGGCTACACCTTC; CDR3aa: CASRIFPGQDYGYTF
v_gene: TRBV29-1; len: 13; d_gene: NA; abundance: many; j_gene: TRBJ2-2; CDR3nt: TGCAGCGTTGAAGTGACTGCTACCGGGGAGCTGTTTTTT; CDR3aa: CSVEVTATGELFF
v_gene: TRBV12-3/TRBV12-4; len: 14; d_gene: TRBD1; abundance: few; j_gene: TRBJ1-1; CDR3nt: TGTGCCAGCAGTGATACAGGGGGGCGGGATGAAGCTTTCTTT; CDR3aa: CASSDTGGRDEAFF
v_gene: TRBV12-3/TRBV12-4; len: 17; d_gene: NA; abundance: many; j_gene: TRBJ2-2; CDR3nt: TGTGCCAGCAGTTTTATGGTTGGGCGGACACCCACCGGGGAGCTGTTTTTT; CDR3aa: CASSFMVGRTPTGELFF
v_gene: TRBV20-1; len: 14; d_gene: NA; abundance: NA; j_gene: TRBJ1-5; CDR3nt: TGCAGTGCTAGAGATCCCCAGGGGAATCAGCCCCAGCATTTT; CDR3aa: CSARDPQGNQPQHF
v_gene: TRBV20-1; len: 16; d_gene: TRBD2; abundance: many; j_gene: TRBJ2-1; CDR3nt: TGCAGTGCTAACCCCCCCGGGCGGGAGGGTTACAATGAGCAGTTCTTC; CDR3aa: CSANPPGREGYNEQFF
v_gene: TRBV20-1; len: 13; d_gene: TRBD1; abundance: NA; j_gene: TRBJ1-4; CDR3nt: TGCAGTGCTCGGGACAGGGGCGGAGAAAAACTGTTTTTT; CDR3aa: CSARDRGGEKLFF
v_gene: TRBV5-1; len: 16; d_gene: NA; abundance: many; j_gene: TRBJ1-3; CDR3nt: TGCGCCAGCAGCCCGACGTTCGGCAGCTCTGGAAACACCATATATTTT; CDR3aa: CASSPTFGSSGNTIYF
v_gene: TRBV20-1; len: 15; d_gene: NA; abundance: many; j_gene: TRBJ2-7; CDR3nt: TGCAGTGCTAGCCGGCGTTGGGCAGCGCACTACGAGCAGTACTTC; CDR3aa: CSASRRWAAHYEQYF
v_gene: TRBV20-1; len: 14; d_gene: TRBD2; abundance: few; j_gene: TRBJ2-7; CDR3nt: TGCAGTGCAACCACTAGCGGGAGCCCCCACGAGCAGTACTTC; CDR3aa: CSATTSGSPHEQYF
v_gene: TRBV7-2; len: 18; d_gene: TRBD1; abundance: few; j_gene: TRBJ1-6; CDR3nt: TGTGCCAGCAGCCCATATTCTATAGGGGGCCAGAATAATTCACCCCTCCACTTT; CDR3aa: CASSPYSIGGQNNSPLHF
v_gene: TRBV29-1; len: 11; d_gene: NA; abundance: medium-sized; j_gene: TRBJ2-3; CDR3nt: TGCAGCGGACGGGAGACAGATACGCAGTATTTT; CDR3aa: CSGRETDTQYF
v_gene: TRBV11-2; len: 17; d_gene: NA; abundance: few; j_gene: TRBJ1-1; CDR3nt: TGTGCCAGCAGCTTAGGATTGGGGGGTGCAGTGTACACTGAAGCTTTCTTT; CDR3aa: CASSLGLGGAVYTEAFF
v_gene: TRBV5-1; len: 15; d_gene: NA; abundance: many; j_gene: TRBJ1-4; CDR3nt: TGCGCCAGCAGCATCGGACAGTCTTCTAATGAAAAACTGTTTTTT; CDR3aa: CASSIGQSSNEKLFF
v_gene: TRBV3-1; len: 14; d_gene: TRBD1; abundance: few; j_gene: TRBJ1-2; CDR3nt: TGTGCCAGCAGCCAGTTGGGACAGCAGCTTGGCTACACCTTC; CDR3aa: CASSQLGQQLGYTF
v_gene: TRBV29-1; len: 14; d_gene: NA; abundance: medium-sized; j_gene: TRBJ2-3; CDR3nt: TGCAGCGTTGAAGCCCCCGGGTTAGCAGATACGCAGTATTTT; CDR3aa: CSVEAPGLADTQYF
v_gene: TRBV7-2; len: 16; d_gene: NA; abundance: NA; j_gene: TRBJ2-1; CDR3nt: TGTGCCAGCAGCTTAGGGTGGGGAACAGGTGACAATGAGCAGTTCTTC; CDR3aa: CASSLGWGTGDNEQFF
v_gene: TRBV27; len: 13; d_gene: NA; abundance: NA; j_gene: TRBJ1-1; CDR3nt: TGTGCCAGCAGTGGGTCAGTCAACACTGAAGCTTTCTTT; CDR3aa: CASSGSVNTEAFF
v_gene: TRBV4-3; len: 14; d_gene: NA; abundance: few; j_gene: TRBJ1-1; CDR3nt: TGCGCCAGCAGCCAAGATCTAACTTGGGGTGAAGCTTTCTTT; CDR3aa: CASSQDLTWGEAFF